This is a list of T cell receptor beta chains from one sample in a study of blood T cell repertoires in COVID-19. Assay used: immunoSEQ multiplex PCR; TCRdb lists only in-frame clones, some missing. The sample holds tens of thousands of clones, roughly four fifths seen once. The sample taken for sequencing was peripheral blood. The receptors originated from a human donor in a cohort sampled during active COVID-19. The CDR3 runs from the conserved cysteine through the conserved F or W. The D gene is left open where the match is weak. Clone sizes are given selectively: once, few, many, or a class where the clone is expanded.

V gene: TRBV7-6; clone size: NA; J gene: TRBJ2-5; D gene: TRBD2; CDR3 protein: CASSARGGAGETQYF; CDR3 DNA: TGTGCCAGCAGCGCCCGCGGGGGGGCGGGGGAGACCCAGTACTTC
V gene: TRBV2; clone size: NA; J gene: TRBJ2-4; D gene: TRBD1; CDR3 protein: CASKNRGSLRSKNIQYF; CDR3 DNA: TGTGCCAGCAAAAACAGGGGTTCCTTACGGTCCAAAAACATTCAGTACTTC
V gene: TRBV18; clone size: NA; J gene: TRBJ2-2; D gene: NA; CDR3 protein: CASQALRGGELFF; CDR3 DNA: TGTGCCAGTCAAGCCCTAAGGGGCGGGGAGCTGTTTTTT
V gene: TRBV5-1; clone size: once; J gene: TRBJ2-5; D gene: TRBD1; CDR3 protein: CASTPGGIQETQYF; CDR3 DNA: TGCGCTAGCACACCAGGGGGAATTCAAGAGACCCAGTACTTC
V gene: TRBV3-1/TRBV3-2; clone size: NA; J gene: TRBJ2-3; D gene: NA; CDR3 protein: CASSQLRADTQYF; CDR3 DNA: TGTGCCAGCAGCCAATTGAGAGCAGATACGCAGTATTTT
V gene: TRBV18; clone size: NA; J gene: TRBJ2-3; D gene: NA; CDR3 protein: CASSLGSADTQYF; CDR3 DNA: TGTGCCAGCTCCCTAGGGAGTGCAGATACGCAGTATTTT
V gene: TRBV10-2; clone size: NA; J gene: TRBJ2-7; D gene: NA; CDR3 protein: CASSDLLKGHRDPYEQYF; CDR3 DNA: TGCGCCAGCAGTGACCTACTAAAGGGCCACAGGGACCCCTACGAGCAGTACTTC
V gene: TRBV7-2; clone size: NA; J gene: TRBJ1-3; D gene: NA; CDR3 protein: CASSHEPASSGNTIYF; CDR3 DNA: TGTGCCAGCAGCCATGAACCCGCTAGCTCTGGAAACACCATATATTTT
V gene: TRBV24-1; clone size: NA; J gene: TRBJ2-3; D gene: TRBD2; CDR3 protein: CATSLGGIRDTQYF; CDR3 DNA: TGTGCCACCAGCCTGGGAGGGATCAGAGATACGCAGTATTTT
V gene: TRBV19; clone size: NA; J gene: TRBJ1-5; D gene: NA; CDR3 protein: CASSIRAQVWTQHF; CDR3 DNA: TGTGCCAGTAGTATCAGGGCCCAAGTGTGGACCCAGCATTTT